Included here is one TCR beta chain sequence, with context. This sample stems from a study of monozygotic twins with inflammatory bowel disease. Per-sample cDNA came from eight separate reactions. After re-calling the 5' RACE reads, TCRdb lists one entry per CDR3 protein, DNA absent. This repertoire comprises about 300,000 distinct CDR3 sequences; its ten largest clones make up 5.6%. Looked up from germline, CDR1 is LNHDA and CDR2 is SQIVND (reference sequence). The CDR3 is made up of 16 amino acids. V and J are TRBV19 and TRBJ2-5; the TCRdb D gene call, TRBD1, has no DNA to confirm it. Sample: blood. The TCR was taken from a human donor with ulcerative colitis or Crohn's disease, or a healthy co-twin of an affected twin (not recorded which). This CDR3 is CASSINLGGASSTQYF.